These 7 T cell receptor beta chains originate from one sample sequenced in a study of cytomegalovirus exposure and HLA in healthy donors. The PCR employed 60 Vbeta primers together with 13 Jbeta primers. Profiling relied on immunoSEQ multiplex PCR, and the TCRdb table lists in-frame clones only, not all of them. The table shows roughly 200,000 clones, with about 9.4% occurring only once. Sequenced: PBMCs. Source of these receptors: a woman aged 30 to 39 in good health and CMV-seropositive.

This clone occurred a few times. This chain joins TRBV5-1 and TRBJ1-2, with 8 nucleotides matching TRBD1. V shed 0 bases and J 6 bases; nucleotides not matched to a gene: 7. Germline V gives CDR1 SGHRS, CDR2 YFSETQ. The CDR3 consists of 15 residues. CDR3 bases: TGCGCCAGCAGCTTGGGGGGACAGGCATTAGATGGCTACACCTTC. Its translation is CASSLGGQALDGYTF.

This clone has only a few counts. This CDR3 reads CASSGGGTGEQYF. DNA of the CDR3: TGTGCCAGCAGCGGCGGAGGAACCGGCGAGCAGTACTTC. V gene TRBV9 combines with J gene TRBJ2-7; tentative D call: TRBD2 (5 bases). Germline CDR1 SGDLS, CDR2 YYNGEE. V lost 3 bases and J 6 bases, leaving 13 bases between the germline ends. The length of the CDR3 is 13 residues.

The V call is TRBV11-1, the J call TRBJ2-1, with D hard to call. V was pared by 4 bases and J by 5 bases, with 21 bases between. This CDR3 comprises 17 residues. Germline CDR1 and CDR2: SGHAT and FQDESV (reference sequence). CDR3 nucleotides: TGTGCCAGCAGCTCTCCCCCTACCGACTTCCACGACAATGAGCAGTTCTTC. This gives the protein CASSSPPTDFHDNEQFF.

There are many counts of this clone. The chain recombines TRBV28 with TRBJ2-5; a possible D gene is TRBD1 (7 bases). This CDR3 is built from 19 residues. V lost 1 base, J lost 1 base, and 22 bases lay in between. Looked up from germline, CDR1 is MDHEN and CDR2 is SYDVKM. CDR3 bases: TGTGCCAGCAGTTTATTAGACTGGACTACCCAGGGGGGCCAAGAGACCCAGTACTTC. Protein sequence: CASSLLDWTTQGGQETQYF.

This clone was observed a few times. V is TRBV18 and J is TRBJ1-1, with D tentatively TRBD1 (6 bases). This CDR3 has 15 residues. V lost 3 bases, J lost 1 base, and 12 bases lay in between. Germline assignment: CDR1 KGHSH and CDR2 LQKENI. CDR3 in amino acids: CASSPTTGQNTEAFF. CDR3 DNA: TGTGCCAGCTCACCCACGACAGGTCAGAACACTGAAGCTTTCTTT.

About this clone: Other DNA sequences of this sample code for an identical CDR3. The V call is TRBV9, the J call TRBJ2-5; 11 positions agree with TRBD2. The J segment lost 0 bases and the V segment lost 3 bases, leaving 7 bases of the junction unmatched. The CDR3 loop spans 17 amino acids. The V gene's germline CDR1 is SGDLS and CDR2 YYNGEE. CDR3 residues: CASSAGRLAGHQETQYF. The CDR3 DNA reads as TGTGCCAGCAGCGCGGGCCGACTAGCGGGACACCAAGAGACCCAGTACTTC.

The chain uses TRBV11-2 and TRBJ1-1, with 8 bases lining up with TRBD1. CDR3 length: 14 amino acids. In germline, CDR1 is SGHAT, CDR2 FQNNGV. V lost 4 bases, J lost 5 bases, and 6 bases stayed unmatched. DNA of the CDR3: TGTGCCAGCAGCTACACAGGGGGGAAAACTGAAGCTTTCTTT. Encoded protein: CASSYTGGKTEAFF. The variable domain in full, with the rest retrieved from reference TRBV11-2 and TRBJ1-1, is EAGVAQSPRYKIIEKRQSVAFWCNPISGHATLYWYQQILGQGPKLLIQFQNNGVVDDSQLPKDRFSAERLKGVDSTLKIQPAKLEDSAVYLCASSYTGGKTEAFFGQGTRLTVV.